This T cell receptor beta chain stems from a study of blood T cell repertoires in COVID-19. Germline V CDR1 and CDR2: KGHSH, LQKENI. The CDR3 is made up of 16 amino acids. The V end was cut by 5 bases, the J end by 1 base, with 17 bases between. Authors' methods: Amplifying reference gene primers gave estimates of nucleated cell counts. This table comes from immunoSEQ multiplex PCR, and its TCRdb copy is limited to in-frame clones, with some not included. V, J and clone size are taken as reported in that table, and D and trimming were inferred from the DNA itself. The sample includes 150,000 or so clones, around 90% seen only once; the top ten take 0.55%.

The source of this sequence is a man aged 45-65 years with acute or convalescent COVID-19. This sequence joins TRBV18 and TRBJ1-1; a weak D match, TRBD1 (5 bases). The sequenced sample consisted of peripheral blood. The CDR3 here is CASSASRQSRNTEAFF. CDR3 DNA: TGTGCCAGCTCAGCTTCCCGACAGAGCAGGAACACTGAAGCTTTCTTT. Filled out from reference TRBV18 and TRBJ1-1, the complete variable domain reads NAGVMQNPRHLVRRRGQEARLRCSPMKGHSHVYWYRQLPEEGLKFMVYLQKENIIDESGMPKERFSAEFPKEGPSILRIQQVVRGDSAAYFCASSASRQSRNTEAFFGQGTRLTVV.